This T cell receptor (beta chain) stems from a study of T cells in tuberculosis. Regarding time point: new active TB diagnosis, blood taken before or within 7 days of starting treatment. Unsorted cryopreserved PBMC were sequenced, averaging around 100,000 T cells per clinical donor. A remark on this clone: Antigen specificity is unknown.

Regarding the study as a whole: Smaller distances to GMM-specific TCRs suggested their expansion in active tuberculosis.

The data were produced by immunoSEQ multiplex PCR, yet TCRdb's version contains in-frame clones alone and is incomplete. The data hold tens of thousands of clones, with 75% to 95% observed a single time. This sequence originates from an adult with tuberculosis. The starting material was PBMCs, obtained at tuberculosis diagnosis.

As DNA, the CDR3 is TGTGCCAGCAGCTTAGGTCCCAGGGGAAATAATCAGCCCCAGCATTTT. Translating gives CASSLGPRGNNQPQHF. The rearrangement uses TRBV7-2 and TRBJ1-5, with D perhaps matching TRBD1 (6 bases). The CDR3 runs 16 residues. V lost 1 base and J lost 4, with 14 bases in between. The germline CDR1 and CDR2 sequences are SGHTA and FQGNSA. Based on the CDR3 plus reference TRBV7-2 and TRBJ1-5, the full variable domain is GAGVSQSPSNKVTEKGKDVELRCDPISGHTALYWYRQSLGQGLEFLIYFQGNSAPDKSGLPSDRFSAERTGGSVSTLTIQRTQQEDSAVYLCASSLGPRGNNQPQHFGDGTRLSIL.